This section outlines one TCR beta chain sequence together with its context. The sample belongs to a study of blood T cell repertoires in COVID-19. Sequencing used immunoSEQ multiplex PCR; TCRdb keeps in-frame clones, though not all of them. Of about 250,000 clones in the sample, roughly 88% are singletons; the top ten hold about 3.1%. The length of the CDR3 is 16 residues. Everyone who took part was roughly 18 to 89 years old, and they came from 24 US areas. Cohort placement rested on clinical history that participants reported themselves. Within 2 weeks of study entry, exposed participants had contacted a PCR-confirmed or clinician-diagnosed COVID-19 case.

Sequenced input: PBMCs or T cells enriched from blood (not recorded which). The J gene is TRBJ2-7, the V gene TRBV21-1; no check of the table's D call, TRBD1, against the DNA was made. TRBV21-1 is a pseudogene segment. The TCR originated in a woman between 40 and 50 years old who had been exposed to COVID-19. CDR3 nucleotides: TGTGCCAGCAGCAAAAAGGGGACAGGGGGTTCCTACGAGCAGTACGTC. Translated, it gives CASSKKGTGGSYEQYV.